Following are 32 T cell receptor beta chains from one sample sequenced in a study of OX40 agonist ivuxolimab in advanced cancers. TCRdb keeps only in-frame clones here, not all; method: immunoSEQ multiplex PCR. The profile shows some 21,000 clones, 65% to 85% of them singletons. The source material was CD4+ or CD8+ T cells sorted from blood, sampled in a trial of the OX40 agonist ivuxolimab. Receptors originate from an adult with an advanced solid tumor such as melanoma, head and neck, liver or kidney cancer.

The rearrangement uses TRBV6-4 and TRBJ2-3, with 10 bases identical to TRBD2. The germline V gene has CDR1 MRHNA and CDR2 SNTAGT. Unmatched junction bases numbered 5, after V lost 4 bases and J lost 4 bases. The CDR3 extends over 15 amino acids. The CDR3 loop reads CASSVSSGGADTQYF. The CDR3 DNA reads TGTGCCAGCAGTGTTTCAAGCGGGGGGGCAGATACGCAGTATTTT.

V usage is TRBV30 and J usage is TRBJ1-1; D not resolved. CDR1 and CDR2 from the germline V gene are GTSNPN and SVGIG (reference sequence). The CDR3 length is 14 residues. The ends were cut back, 3 bases at V and 0 bases at J, with 11 bases in the middle. The DNA of the CDR3 is TGTGCCTGGAGGAAGCAGCCCATGAACACTGAAGCTTTCTTT. Translated, it gives CAWRKQPMNTEAFF.

For the CDR3, the DNA is TGTGCCTGGAGTGGCGGAGGGATAGCGTACGAGCAGTACTTC. Encoded protein: CAWSGGGIAYEQYF. This chain connects TRBV30 to TRBJ2-7; D is possibly TRBD2 (6 bases). Germline V gene data show CDR1 as GTSNPN and CDR2 as SVGIG (reference sequence). The CDR3 totals 14 residues. V lost 1 base to trimming and J lost 4 bases, with 14 bases between them.

The chain has TRBV28 and TRBJ2-7; possibly TRBD2 for D (5 bases). Trimming left V 4 bases short and J 5 bases short, with 12 bases between. The CDR3 loop spans 13 amino acids. Germline lookup yields CDR1 MDHEN and CDR2 SYDVKM. The CDR3 here is CASSSWTVDEQYF. CDR3 DNA: TGTGCCAGCAGTTCTTGGACTGTTGACGAGCAGTACTTC.

The chain has TRBV29-1 and TRBJ2-7, with D possibly being TRBD2 (5 bases). This CDR3 has 12 residues. Germline CDR1 is SQVTM and CDR2 is ANQGSEA. V shed 7 bases and J shed 7 bases, with 17 bases lying between them. CDR3 loop: CSAFSARREQYF. The CDR3 DNA reads TGCAGCGCTTTTAGCGCCCGGCGGGAGCAGTACTTC.

This rearrangement joins TRBV4-1 to TRBJ2-2, with D possibly TRBD1 on 6 matching bases. CDR1 MGHRA and CDR2 YSYEKL come from the germline V gene. This CDR3 contains 15 residues. The germline V and J ends were trimmed by 3 bases and 0 bases, with 8 bases remaining between them. This chain's CDR3 is CASSHGQSNTGELFF. As DNA, the CDR3 is TGCGCCAGCAGCCACGGACAGTCGAACACCGGGGAGCTGTTTTTT.

This clone was counted a single time. This sequence joins TRBV2 and TRBJ2-5; maybe TRBD1 (6 bases). Matching the DNA end better, TRBJ2-7 makes the J call doubtful. Germline V lookup: CDR1 SNHLY, CDR2 FYNNEI. This CDR3 is 14 amino acids long. The CDR3: CASSDAGAPYEQYF. The CDR3 DNA reads as TGTGCCAGCAGTGATGCAGGGGCCCCCTACGAGCAGTACTTC.

The rearrangement links TRBV30 to TRBJ2-5; 7 bases are shared with TRBD2. Per the germline V gene, CDR1 is GTSNPN and CDR2 is SVGIG (reference sequence). The CDR3 runs 15 residues. J was trimmed by 3 bases and V by 1 base; bases with no gene match: 8. The CDR3 sequence: CAWSALRDYKETQYF. The CDR3 DNA is TGTGCCTGGAGTGCCCTGAGGGACTACAAAGAGACCCAGTACTTC. The complete variable domain, with remaining parts taken from reference TRBV30 and TRBJ2-5, reads SQTIHQWPATLVQPVGSPLSLECTVEGTSNPNLYWYRQAAGRGLQLLFYSVGIGQISSEVPQNLSASRPQDRQFILSSKKLLLSDSGFYLCAWSALRDYKETQYFGPGTRLLVL.

This chain joins TRBV27 and TRBJ2-7; 8 nucleotides align to TRBD1. The CDR3 spans 18 residues. V was pared by 6 bases and J by 0 bases, with 16 bases of the junction left unmatched. Germline loops: CDR1 MNHEY, CDR2 SMNVEV (reference sequence). The CDR3 DNA sequence: TGTGCCAGCAGCCTGCTCTACGAAGGACAGGGATACTCCTACGAGCAGTACTTC. Translating it yields CASSLLYEGQGYSYEQYF.

The chain has TRBV9 and TRBJ2-2, with D perhaps TRBD1 or TRBD2 (5 bases each). Between the trimmed V and J ends, which lost 1 base and 0 bases, there was a span of 10 bases. This CDR3 contains 16 residues. The germline gives CDR1 SGDLS, CDR2 YYNGEE. CDR3: CASSVRDGSNTGELFF. CDR3 coding DNA: TGTGCCAGCAGCGTAAGGGACGGATCGAACACCGGGGAGCTGTTTTTT.

The rearrangement uses TRBV15 and TRBJ2-3; TRBD1 might be the D (6 bases). There are 15 residues in the CDR3. CDR1 and CDR2 from the germline V gene are LNHNV and YYDKDF (reference sequence). V shed 0 bases and J shed 2 bases, with 9 bases lying between them. The chain's CDR3 is CATSREGAVTDTQYF. The DNA of the CDR3 is TGTGCCACCAGCAGAGAGGGGGCGGTCACAGATACGCAGTATTTT.

The rearrangement links TRBV11-2 to TRBJ2-7; no firm D call. CDR1 SGHAT and CDR2 FQNNGV come from the germline V gene. The CDR3 runs 15 residues. Trimming left V 1 base short and J 4 bases short, with 14 bases between. CDR3 sequence reads: CASSLAPGPAYEQYF. Written as DNA, the CDR3 is TGTGCCAGCAGCTTAGCGCCCGGGCCAGCATACGAGCAGTACTTC. The variable domain in full, with the rest retrieved from reference TRBV11-2 and TRBJ2-7, is EAGVAQSPRYKIIEKRQSVAFWCNPISGHATLYWYQQILGQGPKLLIQFQNNGVVDDSQLPKDRFSAERLKGVDSTLKIQPAKLEDSAVYLCASSLAPGPAYEQYFGPGTRLTVT.

This clone has ten or more counts. The chain carries TRBV28 and TRBJ2-3, with a possible D match to TRBD2 (5 bases). This CDR3 has 14 amino acids. The germline V and J ends were trimmed by 6 bases and 4 bases, with 14 bases remaining between them. The germline gives CDR1 MDHEN, CDR2 SYDVKM. The CDR3 nucleotides are TGTGCCAGCAGCTACATAGGTAGCGCAGATACGCAGTATTTT. Translating it yields CASSYIGSADTQYF.

The chain links TRBV7-9 to TRBJ2-7; D is undetermined. From germline, CDR1 is SEHNR and CDR2 FQNEAQ (reference sequence). The CDR3 contains 13 residues. Trimming took off 6 bases at V and 4 bases at J, with 13 bases between the two ends. CDR3 protein: CASRAGGLYEQYF. CDR3 DNA: TGTGCCAGCAGGGCAGGCGGTCTATACGAGCAGTACTTC.

The chain uses TRBV7-2 and TRBJ2-2, with unresolved D. The CDR3 contains 14 residues. V gave up 1 base and J gave up 4 bases, with 7 bases separating them. Germline CDR1 is SGHTA and CDR2 is FQGNSA. The CDR3 DNA is TGTGCCAGCAGCTTAGGGTATGGCACCGGGGAGCTGTTTTTT. Amino acid sequence: CASSLGYGTGELFF.

The chain joins TRBV7-9 to TRBJ2-7; 9 bases agree with TRBD1. The CDR3 contains 13 residues. With 1 base clipped from V and 5 bases from J, the junction kept 0 bases outside the gene matches. Germline CDR1 is SEHNR and CDR2 is FQNEAQ (reference sequence). For the CDR3, the DNA is TGTGCCAGCAGCTTAGGGACAGGGGACGAGCAGTACTTC. Residues: CASSLGTGDEQYF.

This clone has more than one count but fewer than ten. The chain recombines TRBV4-1 with TRBJ1-2; 8 bases align to TRBD1. The CDR3 loop spans 16 amino acids. V was pared by 0 bases and J by 8 bases, with 11 bases of the junction left unmatched. Germline values: CDR1 MGHRA, CDR2 YSYEKL. CDR3 DNA sequence: TGCGCCAGCAGCCAAGAGGGAGGACAGGGTGTTGGGGGCTACACCTTC. Encoded protein: CASSQEGGQGVGGYTF.

The chain joins TRBV19 to TRBJ2-2; 7 nucleotides align to TRBD1. Germline V CDR1 and CDR2: LNHDA, SQIVND (reference sequence). This CDR3 comprises 14 residues. V gave up 3 bases and J gave up 5 bases; unmatched junction bases: 3. This CDR3 reads CASSILGQTGELFF. In nucleotides, the CDR3 is TGTGCCAGTAGTATCTTGGGACAGACCGGGGAGCTGTTTTTT.

The V and J genes are TRBV30 and TRBJ1-4; 12 bases fit TRBD1. Germline values: CDR1 GTSNPN, CDR2 SVGIG (reference sequence). V dropped 2 bases and J dropped 8; count of bases not matched to a gene: 3. This CDR3 has 14 amino acids. The CDR3 region is CAWSPGQGAEKLFF. The CDR3 DNA follows: TGTGCCTGGAGTCCGGGACAGGGGGCGGAAAAACTGTTTTTT.

Here the CDR3 DNA reads TGTGCCAGCAGTCCGCTGGGACTACTGGCCAATGAGCAGTTCTTC. Translating gives CASSPLGLLANEQFF. This chain links TRBV6-1 with TRBJ2-1; TRBD2 matches at 7 bases. Unmatched junction bases numbered 10, after V lost 5 bases and J lost 6 bases. The CDR3 length is 15 residues. CDR1 and CDR2 from the germline V gene are MNHNS and SASEGT.

The chain uses TRBV7-6 and TRBJ2-7, with D hard to call. The germline V and J ends were trimmed by 2 bases and 3 bases, with 8 bases remaining between them. The CDR3 is 13 residues long. CDR1 SGHVS and CDR2 FNYEAQ come from the germline V gene. The CDR3 is CASSLTENYEQYF. The CDR3 nucleotides read TGTGCCAGCAGCTTAACCGAGAACTACGAGCAGTACTTC.

The J gene is TRBJ2-7, the V gene TRBV30, with D possibly TRBD2 on 5 matching bases. V was clipped by 4 bases and J by 3 bases, with 13 bases between them. Germline CDR1 GTSNPN, CDR2 SVGIG (reference sequence). This CDR3 is 13 amino acids long. DNA of the CDR3: TGTGCCTGGACCGGTGCGGGTGTCTACGAGCAGTACTTC. Translation gives CAWTGAGVYEQYF. The complete variable domain, with remaining parts taken from reference TRBV30 and TRBJ2-7, reads SQTIHQWPATLVQPVGSPLSLECTVEGTSNPNLYWYRQAAGRGLQLLFYSVGIGQISSEVPQNLSASRPQDRQFILSSKKLLLSDSGFYLCAWTGAGVYEQYFGPGTRLTVT.

In this sample, this clone turned up a few times. CDR3 coding DNA: TGCGCCAGCAGAGGGGGGTCAGAAGAGACCCAGTACTTC. This gives the protein CASRGGSEETQYF. J is TRBJ2-5 and V is TRBV5-1; D could derive from TRBD1 or TRBD2 (6 bases each). V gave up 5 bases and J gave up 3 bases, with 11 bases separating them. CDR3 size: 13 residues. Per the germline V gene, CDR1 is SGHRS and CDR2 is YFSETQ.

V gene TRBV9 combines with J gene TRBJ2-1; TRBD2 agrees at 10 bases. Losses at the gene ends were 1 base for V and 8 bases for J; bases not matched to a gene: 9. Germline V gene sequence: CDR1 SGDLS, CDR2 YYNGEE. The CDR3 is made up of 16 amino acids. The CDR3 here is CASSVNRAGGPDEQFF. CDR3 nucleotide sequence: TGTGCCAGCAGCGTAAACCGAGCGGGGGGGCCGGATGAGCAGTTCTTC. The entire variable domain, with the rest obtained from reference TRBV9 and TRBJ2-1, is as follows: DSGVTQTPKHLITATGQRVTLRCSPRSGDLSVYWYQQSLDQGLQFLIQYYNGEERAKGNILERFSAQQFPDLHSELNLSSLELGDSALYFCASSVNRAGGPDEQFFGPGTRLTVL.

The chain combines TRBV27 with TRBJ2-7; D possibly matches TRBD1 or TRBD2 (5 bases each). CDR3 length equals 14 residues. Trimming pared 3 bases from V and 6 bases from J, leaving 15 bases between. CDR1 MNHEY and CDR2 SMNVEV come from the germline V gene (reference sequence). The CDR3 DNA reads as TGTGCCAGCAGTTTGGGGACCAAGGGGTCCGAGCAGTACTTC. It specifies CASSLGTKGSEQYF.

The rearrangement uses TRBV6-1 and TRBJ1-2; D not resolved. Germline V gives CDR1 MNHNS, CDR2 SASEGT. Trimming cost V 1 base and J 8 bases, with 14 bases left between them. This CDR3 spans 14 amino acids. The CDR3 sequence is CASSEGAGGDGYTF. CDR3 sequence (DNA): TGTGCCAGCAGTGAAGGGGCAGGCGGCGACGGCTACACCTTC.

In this sample, this clone turned up once. The V call is TRBV27, the J call TRBJ2-2; D is unclear. The V and J ends lost 3 bases and 0 bases respectively, with 2 bases between them. CDR1 is MNHEY and CDR2 is SMNVEV in the germline V gene (reference sequence). The CDR3 extends over 13 amino acids. The CDR3 bases are TGTGCCAGCAGTTTGGCGAACACCGGGGAGCTGTTTTTT. Protein: CASSLANTGELFF.

This clone was counted a single time. J is TRBJ2-7 and V is TRBV10-3; D call uncertain. The germline V gene encodes CDR1 ENHRY and CDR2 SYGVKD. The CDR3 length is 11 residues. V lost 5 bases and J 2 bases, leaving 4 bases between the germline ends. CDR3 loop: CAISPAYEQYF. CDR3 coding DNA: TGTGCCATCAGTCCAGCCTACGAGCAGTACTTC.

The chain links TRBV6-1 to TRBJ2-7; D uncertain. With 3 bases removed from V and 5 bases from J, the gap between germline ends came to 5 bases. The CDR3 loop spans 11 amino acids. Germline CDR1 is MNHNS and CDR2 is SASEGT. CDR3 nucleotide sequence: TGTGCCAGCAGTGATATCCACGAGCAGTACTTC. Translating it yields CASSDIHEQYF.

The chain employs TRBV6-5 and TRBJ1-5; D is unclear. Deletions cut 2 bases from V and 3 bases from J, with 11 bases between. The CDR3 extends over 15 amino acids. CDR1 MNHEY and CDR2 SVGAGI come from the germline V gene. Here the CDR3 reads CASSYGPRPNQPQHF. The CDR3 region has the DNA TGTGCCAGCAGTTACGGACCGAGACCCAATCAGCCCCAGCATTTT.

V gene TRBV19 combines with J gene TRBJ2-4, with D uncertain. Germline values: CDR1 LNHDA, CDR2 SQIVND (reference sequence). V was clipped by 7 bases and J by 0 bases, with 7 bases between them. The CDR3 loop spans 13 amino acids. CDR3 nucleotide sequence: TGTGCCAGTACCTTGGGAGCCAAAAACATTCAGTACTTC. Translated, it gives CASTLGAKNIQYF.

The chain's CDR3 is CAWSPQTEVFGNEKLFF. The CDR3, as DNA: TGTGCCTGGAGTCCCCAGACAGAGGTTTTCGGTAATGAAAAACTGTTTTTT. The chain uses TRBV30 and TRBJ1-4; maybe TRBD1 (5 bases). The V gene lost 2 bases and the J gene lost 4 bases, with 20 bases spanning the gap. CDR1 and CDR2 from the germline V gene are GTSNPN and SVGIG (reference sequence). This CDR3 comprises 17 residues.